This T cell receptor (beta chain) stems from a study of response to subunit inactivated influenza vaccine. Whole-study results and caveats: There was a suggestion from the authors that each seasonal influenza vaccination recruits few new T cells.

V gave up 0 bases and J gave up 1 base; unmatched junction bases: 4. Per the germline V gene, CDR1 is SEHNR and CDR2 is FQNEAQ (reference sequence). CDR3 size: 17 residues. TCRdb redid the calling of the RT-PCR reads with MiXCR, one entry per CDR3 protein. The data hold about 520,000 distinct CDR3 sequences, with 25% observed a single time. As concerns this clonotype: What it recognizes is unknown.

The sequence derives from a man aged 45-65 years who received an inactivated influenza vaccine. Sequenced material: CD4+ T cells sorted from PBMCs, taken 5 days after vaccination. This sequence joins TRBV7-9 and TRBJ2-5; 11 bases are shared with TRBD2. In DNA, the CDR3 is TGTGCCAGCAGCTTAGCGACTAGCGGGGTCATCCAAGAGACCCAGTACTTC. It specifies CASSLATSGVIQETQYF.